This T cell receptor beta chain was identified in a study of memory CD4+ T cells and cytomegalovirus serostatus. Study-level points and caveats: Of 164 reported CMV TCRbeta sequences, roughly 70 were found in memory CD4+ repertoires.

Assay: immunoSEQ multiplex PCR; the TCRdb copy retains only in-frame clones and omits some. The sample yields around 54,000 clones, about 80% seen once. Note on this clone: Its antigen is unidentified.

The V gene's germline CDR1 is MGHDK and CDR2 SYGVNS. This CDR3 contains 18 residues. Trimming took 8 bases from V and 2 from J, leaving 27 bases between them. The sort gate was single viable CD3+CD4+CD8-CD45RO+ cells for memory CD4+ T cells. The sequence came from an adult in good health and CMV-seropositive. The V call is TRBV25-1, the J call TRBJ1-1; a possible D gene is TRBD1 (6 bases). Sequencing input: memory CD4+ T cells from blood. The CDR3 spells CASGETIGASRGNTEAFF. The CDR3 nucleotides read TGTGCCAGCGGGGAGACTATCGGCGCCTCCAGGGGAAACACTGAAGCTTTCTTT.